This T cell receptor beta chain was obtained from a study of CD8+CD57+ T cells in acquired aplastic anemia. Study context: CD4+ and CD8+ cells, once sorted, gave DNA averaging approximately 3.3 ug.

In patients chosen for sequencing, flow cytometry had shown CD8+CD57+ cell expansion. This clonotype appeared a few times. Its antigen remains unidentified. The CDR3 is 14 amino acids. The germline gives CDR1 SGHTA, CDR2 FQGNSA. V lost 4 bases, J lost 4 bases, and 13 bases lay in between. For CDR3 and TCR beta VDJ profiling, genomic DNA was the template used. MiXCR, applied by TCRdb to the reads, yields one record per CDR3 protein. The sample holds approximately 150,000 distinct CDR3 sequences, 70% to 75% seen once. Study-level points and caveats: Between patients and controls, roughly 29 CD8+ CDR3 sequences were found in common.

This chain links TRBV7-2 with TRBJ2-5; D remains unclear. This sequence originates from a human donor with aplastic anemia. Input material: sorted CD4+, CD8+, or CD8+CD57+ T cells (not recorded which) from PBMCs. CDR3 loop: CASSSGVYGETQYF. CDR3 sequence (DNA): TGTGCCAGCAGCTCAGGAGTTTACGGAGAGACCCAGTACTTC.